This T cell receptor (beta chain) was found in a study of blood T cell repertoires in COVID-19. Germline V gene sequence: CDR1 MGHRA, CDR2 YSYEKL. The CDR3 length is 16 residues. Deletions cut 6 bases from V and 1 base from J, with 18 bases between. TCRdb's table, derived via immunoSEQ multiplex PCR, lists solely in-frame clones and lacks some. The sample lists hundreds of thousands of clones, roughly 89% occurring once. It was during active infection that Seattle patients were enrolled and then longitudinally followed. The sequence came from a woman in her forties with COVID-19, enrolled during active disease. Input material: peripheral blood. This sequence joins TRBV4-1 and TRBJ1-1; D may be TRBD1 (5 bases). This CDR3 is CASRPTPGFGNTEAFF. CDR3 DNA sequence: TGCGCCAGCAGACCGACACCAGGGTTTGGGAACACTGAAGCTTTCTTT.